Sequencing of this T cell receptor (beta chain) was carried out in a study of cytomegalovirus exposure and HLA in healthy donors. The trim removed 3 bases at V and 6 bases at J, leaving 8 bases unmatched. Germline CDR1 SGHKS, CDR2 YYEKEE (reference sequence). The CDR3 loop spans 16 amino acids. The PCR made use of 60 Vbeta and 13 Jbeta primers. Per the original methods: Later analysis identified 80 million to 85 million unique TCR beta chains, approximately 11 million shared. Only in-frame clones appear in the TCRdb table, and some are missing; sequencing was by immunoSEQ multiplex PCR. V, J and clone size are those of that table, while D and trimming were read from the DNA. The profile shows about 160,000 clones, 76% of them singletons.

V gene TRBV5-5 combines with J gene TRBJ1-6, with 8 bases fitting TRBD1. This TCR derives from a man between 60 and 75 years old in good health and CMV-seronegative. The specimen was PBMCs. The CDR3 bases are TGTGCCAGCAGCTGGGCCGCGGGACAGGCTAATTCACCCCTCCACTTT. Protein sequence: CASSWAAGQANSPLHF.